Each of the 29 T cell receptor beta chains below was sequenced from the same sample in a study of blood T cells in healthy people across ages. The authors ran a second PCR of 7 to 11 cycles using a sample-barcoded 5' primer and a J-beta primer mix. TCRdb passed the 5' RACE reads through MiXCR, listing each CDR3 protein once. The sample has around 750,000 distinct CDR3 sequences; 53% are singletons. Input material: blood. Receptor source: a man older than 75 in good health.

The V call is TRBV15, the J call TRBJ2-1, with D possibly matching TRBD1 (5 bases). The germline gives CDR1 LNHNV, CDR2 YYDKDF (reference sequence). Trimming removed 0 bases at V and 4 bases at J, with 10 bases between. The length of the CDR3 is 15 residues. The CDR3 here is CATSREATAYNEQFF. DNA of the CDR3: TGTGCCACCAGCAGAGAGGCGACAGCATACAATGAGCAGTTCTTC.

V and J are TRBV4-2 and TRBJ2-7; 8 positions match TRBD1. The CDR3 covers 16 residues. Looked up from germline, CDR1 is LGHNA and CDR2 is YNFKEQ. J gave up 0 bases and V 0 bases, and 4 bases lay outside the gene matches. The CDR3 DNA is TGTGCCAGCAGCCAAGATGTGACAGGGGACTCCTACGAGCAGTACTTC. Protein sequence: CASSQDVTGDSYEQYF.

This chain uses TRBV6-1 with TRBJ2-5; a possible D gene is TRBD2 (5 bases). The DNA end is a closer match to TRBJ2-7, so the J assignment may be wrong. This CDR3 spans 15 amino acids. Germline assignment: CDR1 MNHNS and CDR2 SASEGT. The CDR3 reads CASSEASGIGYEQYF. The CDR3 DNA follows: TGTGCCAGCAGTGAAGCGTCGGGGATTGGGTACGAGCAGTACTTC.

V gene TRBV29-1 combines with J gene TRBJ2-7; perhaps TRBD2 as D (5 bases). The CDR3 covers 11 residues. V lost 4 bases to trimming and J lost 6 bases, with 10 bases between them. Per germline, CDR1 SQVTM and CDR2 ANQGSEA. This CDR3 is CSVGLAGEQYF. CDR3 DNA: TGCAGCGTTGGGCTAGCAGGCGAGCAGTACTTC.

The V call is TRBV20-1, the J call TRBJ2-5; 8 bases line up with TRBD2. With 5 bases clipped from V and 4 bases from J, the junction kept 6 bases outside the gene matches. This CDR3 comprises 13 residues. CDR1 is DFQATT, CDR2 SNEGSKA, per germline (reference sequence). The CDR3 here is CSASLAGGETQYF. The CDR3 nucleotides are TGCAGTGCTTCCTTGGCGGGAGGAGAGACCCAGTACTTC.

This clonotype was found a few times. The chain links TRBV3-1 to TRBJ1-2, with D unclear. From germline, CDR1 is LGHDT and CDR2 YNNKEL (reference sequence). The length of the CDR3 is 13 residues. The germline V and J ends were trimmed by 4 bases and 7 bases, with 13 bases remaining between them. CDR3 in DNA: TGTGCCAGCAGCCCCCCCCCGCCTGGTGGCTACACCTTC. Residues: CASSPPPPGGYTF.

V is TRBV5-1 and J is TRBJ1-2; maybe TRBD1 (5 bases). The CDR3 has 14 residues. Trimming removed 0 bases at V and 6 bases at J, with 12 bases between. Germline CDR1 and CDR2: SGHRS and YFSETQ. The CDR3 DNA reads as TGCGCCAGCAGCTTGGAAGGGACTTTGAATGGCTACACCTTC. This codes for CASSLEGTLNGYTF. Filled out from reference TRBV5-1 and TRBJ1-2, the complete variable domain reads KAGVTQTPRYLIKTRGQQVTLSCSPISGHRSVSWYQQTPGQGLQFLFEYFSETQRNKGNFPGRFSGRQFSNSRSEMNVSTLELGDSALYLCASSLEGTLNGYTFGSGTRLTVV.

The genes are TRBV7-2 and TRBJ2-7; 13 nucleotides line up with TRBD2. Germline CDR1 SGHTA, CDR2 FQGNSA. This CDR3 has 15 residues. V gave up 4 bases and J gave up 7 bases; unmatched junction bases: 7. DNA of the CDR3: TGTGCCAGCAGCTCAGGACTAGCGGGAGCGAGGGAGCAGTACTTC. This translates into CASSSGLAGAREQYF. Supplemented by reference TRBV7-2 and TRBJ2-7, the full variable domain reads GAGVSQSPSNKVTEKGKDVELRCDPISGHTALYWYRQSLGQGLEFLIYFQGNSAPDKSGLPSDRFSAERTGGSVSTLTIQRTQQEDSAVYLCASSSGLAGAREQYFGPGTRLTVT.

The chain links TRBV5-4 to TRBJ2-3; 7 bases are a match to TRBD2. CDR3 length: 16 amino acids. Germline V gives CDR1 SGHNT, CDR2 YYREEE (reference sequence). Losses at the gene ends were 4 bases for V and 3 bases for J; bases not matched to a gene: 11. The CDR3 nucleotides read TGTGCCAGCAGCACCCTCGGGGCGGGAGATACAGATACGCAGTATTTT. It encodes CASSTLGAGDTDTQYF.

The chain links TRBV6-1 to TRBJ2-7, with D perhaps matching TRBD2 (6 bases). CDR3 length: 12 amino acids. In germline, CDR1 is MNHNS, CDR2 SASEGT. Between the trimmed V and J ends, which lost 6 bases and 5 bases, there was a span of 11 bases. CDR3 DNA: TGTGCCAGCAGAGGGGACTTGGACGAGCAGTACTTC. Protein: CASRGDLDEQYF.

This clonotype was seen a handful of times. This chain connects TRBV7-9 to TRBJ2-1, with 8 bases that match TRBD1. Trimming at V came to 5 bases and at J to 6 bases, leaving 9 bases not matched to a gene. Germline CDR1 reads SEHNR; CDR2 reads FQNEAQ (reference sequence). CDR3 size: 15 residues. CDR3 region: CASSPEAGGPNEQFF. CDR3 bases: TGTGCCAGCAGCCCTGAGGCAGGGGGCCCCAATGAGCAGTTCTTC.

This clonotype was detected only a few times. The CDR3 loop reads CSATPPKNRAYF. The CDR3 region has the DNA TGCAGTGCTACACCTCCTAAGAATCGCGCGTATTTT. V usage is TRBV20-1 and J usage is TRBJ2-3; D unclear. The CDR3 covers 12 residues. Germline V gene sequence: CDR1 DFQATT, CDR2 SNEGSKA (reference sequence). V lost 4 bases to trimming and J lost 14 bases, with 19 bases between them.

About this clonotype itself: One end of the junction fails to match germline, which may point to a read error. This sequence joins TRBV20-1 and TRBJ2-1, with D possibly being TRBD2 (6 bases). Looked up from germline, CDR1 is DFQATT and CDR2 is SNEGSKA (reference sequence). CDR3 length: 15 amino acids. In nucleotides, the CDR3 is TGCAGTGCTCGAGACCGGACGGGAGAGGCCAATGAGCAGTTCTTC. Translating gives CSARDRTGEANEQFF.

This clonotype was seen more than once but under ten times. The chain is built from TRBV10-3 and TRBJ2-7; 8 nucleotides line up with TRBD1. The CDR3 covers 14 residues. V trimming: 3 bases; J trimming: 4 bases; junction bases outside the gene matches: 5. Germline V CDR1 and CDR2: ENHRY, SYGVKD. Here the CDR3 reads CAISDRRGLYEQYF. The CDR3, as DNA: TGTGCCATCAGTGACCGCAGGGGGCTTTACGAGCAGTACTTC.

This clonotype appeared a single time. In nucleotides, the CDR3 is TGTGCCAGCAGGGACTTGCGTCGATACGCGTATTTT. Its translation: CASRDLRRYAYF. The V call is TRBV6-5, the J call TRBJ2-3, with D maybe TRBD2 (5 bases). CDR3 size: 12 residues. V was trimmed by 6 bases and J by 14 bases, leaving 18 bases between them. From germline, CDR1 is MNHEY and CDR2 SVGAGI.

The chain links TRBV4-1 to TRBJ2-2; the D gene is possibly TRBD2 (6 bases). The CDR3 loop spans 17 amino acids. V was shortened by 1 base and J by 1 base, with 13 bases between the two germline ends. CDR1 is MGHRA and CDR2 is YSYEKL in the germline V gene. This chain's CDR3 is CASSQAAGAGNTGELFF. As DNA, the CDR3 is TGCGCCAGCAGCCAAGCAGCAGGAGCGGGGAACACCGGGGAGCTGTTTTTT.

This clonotype came up a few times. The chain recombines TRBV27 with TRBJ2-5, with D possibly being TRBD1 (5 bases). The germline V gene encodes CDR1 MNHEY and CDR2 SMNVEV (reference sequence). The V gene lost 5 bases and the J gene lost 8 bases, with 12 bases spanning the gap. The CDR3 loop spans 12 amino acids. This CDR3 reads CASSTYQGTQYF. CDR3 sequence (DNA): TGTGCCAGCAGTACCTACCAGGGAACCCAGTACTTC.

The chain uses TRBV20-1 and TRBJ1-5; 8 positions match TRBD1. V lost 5 bases, J lost 6 bases, and 6 bases stayed unmatched. This CDR3 region has 13 residues. CDR1 and CDR2 from the germline V gene are DFQATT and SNEGSKA (reference sequence). CDR3 nucleotide sequence: TGCAGTGCTGCCCAGGACAGGGTTCAGCCCCAGCATTTT. Residues: CSAAQDRVQPQHF.

The chain links TRBV6-1 to TRBJ2-1, with 10 bases lining up with TRBD2. The V gene's germline CDR1 is MNHNS and CDR2 SASEGT. There are 17 residues in the CDR3. V lost 3 bases, J lost 1 base, and 6 bases stayed unmatched. The chain's CDR3 is CASSDSSGSVSYNEQFF. CDR3 bases: TGTGCCAGCAGTGATTCTAGCGGGAGTGTGTCCTACAATGAGCAGTTCTTC.

J is TRBJ2-5 and V is TRBV28; the D is unclear. This CDR3 region has 12 residues. Germline V lookup: CDR1 MDHEN, CDR2 SYDVKM. The germline V and J ends were trimmed by 4 bases and 4 bases, with 7 bases remaining between them. The CDR3 spells CASSSNSETQYF. CDR3 DNA sequence: TGTGCCAGCAGTTCCAATTCAGAGACCCAGTACTTC.

The CDR3 DNA sequence: TGTGCCAGCAGCTACCAGACAGGGGGCGCCTACAATGAGCAGTTCTTC. Translating gives CASSYQTGGAYNEQFF. The chain has TRBV27 and TRBJ2-1, with 10 nucleotides matching TRBD1. The CDR3 extends over 16 amino acids. Trimming took 6 bases from V and 2 from J; bases not matched to a gene: 7. Germline values: CDR1 MNHEY, CDR2 SMNVEV (reference sequence).

The genes are TRBV7-2 and TRBJ2-7; D is possibly TRBD2 (6 bases). Germline assignment: CDR1 SGHTA and CDR2 FQGNSA. The CDR3 extends over 15 amino acids. The V end was cut by 6 bases, the J end by 3 bases, with 18 bases between. CDR3 in DNA: TGTGCCAGCAGTCCAGAGGGAGGTCTCCACTACGAGCAGTACTTC. Translating gives CASSPEGGLHYEQYF.

Regarding this clonotype: The junction shows a germline mismatch at one end, possibly a read error. The V gene is TRBV9, the J gene TRBJ2-7; perhaps TRBD2 as D (6 bases). Germline-derived CDR1 and CDR2 are SGDLS and YYNGEE. The CDR3 runs to 15 residues. This chain's CDR3 is CASSVGASAPYGQYF. The CDR3 nucleotides are TGTGCCAGCAGCGTAGGGGCTAGCGCGCCCTACGGGCAGTACTTC.

The chain couples TRBV15 to TRBJ2-1; D is undetermined. The V end was cut by 3 bases, the J end by 0 bases, with 18 bases between. CDR1 is LNHNV and CDR2 is YYDKDF in the germline V gene (reference sequence). The CDR3 loop spans 18 amino acids. For the CDR3, the DNA is TGTGCCACCAGCAGGCCTGGGTGGCCGGTTAGCTCCTACAATGAGCAGTTCTTC. Amino acid sequence: CATSRPGWPVSSYNEQFF.

This clonotype was seen only a few times. The J gene is TRBJ2-7, the V gene TRBV10-3; perhaps TRBD1 as D (6 bases). Trimming pared 6 bases from V and 0 bases from J, leaving 12 bases between. CDR1 and CDR2 from the germline V gene are ENHRY and SYGVKD. The CDR3 extends over 14 amino acids. CDR3 sequence: CAIRLRDNSYEQYF. CDR3 coding DNA: TGTGCCATCAGACTCCGGGACAACTCCTACGAGCAGTACTTC.

This rearrangement joins TRBV28 to TRBJ2-1; unclear D gene. The CDR3 sequence is 14 residues long. Germline CDR1 is MDHEN and CDR2 is SYDVKM. Trimming took off 6 bases at V and 3 bases at J, with 12 bases between the two ends. The CDR3 nucleotides read TGTGCCAGCAGAGCATCTGCTGACTACAATGAGCAGTTCTTC. It specifies CASRASADYNEQFF.

This clonotype has only a few counts. The V and J genes are TRBV28 and TRBJ2-3; no reliable D call. CDR1 MDHEN and CDR2 SYDVKM come from the germline V gene. Trimming pared 7 bases from V and 6 bases from J, leaving 5 bases between. The CDR3 length is 10 residues. For the CDR3, the DNA is TGTGCCAGCATGGTCGATACGCAGTATTTT. Its translation: CASMVDTQYF.

This clonotype was counted between two and nine times. The V gene is TRBV20-1, the J gene TRBJ2-5, with 9 bases aligning to TRBD1. Germline trimming cut 5 bases from V and 5 bases from J; bases unmatched to any gene: 6. This CDR3 comprises 13 residues. The germline gives CDR1 DFQATT, CDR2 SNEGSKA (reference sequence). CDR3 sequence reads: CSAGQGSKETQYF. The CDR3 coding sequence is TGCAGTGCTGGACAGGGGAGCAAGGAGACCCAGTACTTC.

The chain employs TRBV29-1 and TRBJ1-2; unclear D gene. V lost 0 bases and J 4 bases, leaving 9 bases between the germline ends. The CDR3 loop spans 13 amino acids. Per the germline V gene, CDR1 is SQVTM and CDR2 is ANQGSEA. The CDR3, as DNA: TGCAGCGTTGAAGAACGGCCTGCCTATGGCTACACCTTC. It is translated as CSVEERPAYGYTF.